The following is a T cell receptor (beta chain) sequence with its context. V was shortened by 6 bases and J by 4 bases, with 16 bases between the two germline ends. Per germline, CDR1 MNHEY and CDR2 SVGAGI. CDR3 size: 15 residues. The data were taken from a study of blood T cell repertoires in COVID-19. Study background: COVID-19 samples, acute and convalescent, were from the United States, Italy and Spain. Nucleic acid was either cDNA or gDNA, and it came from T cells, B-cell-depleted T cells, or PBMCs.

Source study methods: Reference gene primer amplification in the assay estimated nucleated cell counts. Produced via immunoSEQ multiplex PCR; TCRdb's table is partial and in-frame only. That table furnishes V, J and clone size, whereas the DNA furnished D and trimming. Counted here are 140,000 to 150,000 clones, around 81% occurring once; the ten biggest clones make up 7% to 10%. The chain employs TRBV6-5 and TRBJ1-5; D not resolved. Material for sequencing was peripheral blood. The source is a human donor in a cohort sampled during active COVID-19. CDR3 amino acids: CASSAFEGNNQPQHF. The CDR3 DNA follows: TGTGCCAGCAGCGCCTTCGAGGGAAATAATCAGCCCCAGCATTTT.